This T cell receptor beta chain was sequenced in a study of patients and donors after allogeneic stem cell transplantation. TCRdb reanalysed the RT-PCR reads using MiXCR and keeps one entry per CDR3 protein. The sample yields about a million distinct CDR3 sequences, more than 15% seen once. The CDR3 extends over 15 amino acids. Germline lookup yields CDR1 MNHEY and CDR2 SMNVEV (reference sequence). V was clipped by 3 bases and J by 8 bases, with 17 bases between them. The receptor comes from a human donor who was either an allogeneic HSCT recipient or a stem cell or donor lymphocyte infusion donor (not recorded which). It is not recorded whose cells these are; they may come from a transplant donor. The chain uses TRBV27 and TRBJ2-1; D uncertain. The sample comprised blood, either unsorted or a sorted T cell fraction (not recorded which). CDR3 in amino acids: CASSLVSPPIHEQFF. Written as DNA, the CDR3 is TGTGCCAGCAGTTTGGTTAGCCCACCAATTCATGAGCAGTTCTTC.